The T cell receptor (beta chain) under discussion was sequenced for a study of blood T cell repertoires in COVID-19. As for the study in general: The analysed material was cDNA or gDNA that came from T cells, B-cell-depleted T cells, or PBMCs.

V was cut by 6 bases and J by 8 bases, with 16 bases left in between. CDR3 size: 13 residues. The assay was immunoSEQ multiplex PCR, and TCRdb's table has in-frame clones only and misses some. This sample carries fewer than 600,000 clones, about 88% of them seen once, and the ten largest clones take about 1%. The sequenced material came from peripheral blood. This sequence joins TRBV12-3 or TRBV12-4 and TRBJ1-1, with a weak D call TRBD1 (5 bases). This clonotype originated in a man between 18 and 35 years old with COVID-19, enrolled during active disease. Here the CDR3 reads CASRFLRAGEAFF. The CDR3 DNA reads TGTGCCAGCAGGTTTCTAAGGGCAGGGGAAGCTTTCTTT.